The rows below give T cell receptor beta chains drawn from one sample of a study of neurological immune-mediated disorders. TCRdb redid the calling of the 5' RACE reads with MiXCR, one entry per CDR3 protein. Of roughly 70,000 distinct CDR3 sequences in the sample, about 5.1% were seen once. Sequencing input: PBMCs. These receptors all stem from a woman aged 70 to 79 with multiple sclerosis. Each CDR3 is given with its conserved first and last residue. A D gene is named only where the DNA matches it firmly. Expanded clones get a size class; other rows say once, few or many, or leave the size out.

d_call cdr3_length j_call v_call clone_size cdr3_aa cdr3_nt
. 16 TRBJ2-1 TRBV7-9 many CASSPPFGLLYNEQFF TGTGCCAGCAGCCCCCCGTTCGGCCTACTCTACAATGAGCAGTTCTTC
. 16 TRBJ2-3 TRBV7-2 many CASSLVLSAGQDTQYF TGTGCCAGCAGCTTAGTGCTTTCGGCGGGACAAGATACGCAGTATTTT
. 13 TRBJ1-2 TRBV12-3/TRBV12-4 many CASSLIARSGYTF TGTGCCAGCAGCCTTATCGCGAGGAGCGGCTACACCTTC
. 13 TRBJ2-2 TRBV3-1 many CASSPLGHTRLFF TGTGCCAGCAGCCCCCTCGGCCATACGAGGCTGTTTTTT
. 16 TRBJ2-2 TRBV3-1 many CASSQDLLLNTGELFF TGTGCCAGCAGCCAAGATCTTTTACTTAACACCGGGGAGCTGTTTTTT
. 14 TRBJ1-4 TRBV6-5 many CASSYVRGREKLFF TGTGCCAGCAGTTACGTAAGGGGAAGGGAAAAACTGTTTTTT
. 13 TRBJ1-5 TRBV20-1 many CSASRGVGQPQHF TGCAGTGCTAGTCGGGGGGTGGGTCAGCCCCAGCATTTT
. 13 TRBJ1-1 TRBV20-1 few CRGGGAQGTEAFF TGCAGGGGGGGTGGGGCCCAGGGGACTGAAGCTTTCTTT
TRBD1 14 TRBJ1-1 TRBV7-2 many CASSATGVSTEAFF TGTGCCAGCAGCGCTACAGGGGTGAGCACTGAAGCTTTCTTT
. 14 TRBJ1-5 TRBV5-1 many CASSLEGSNQPQHF TGCGCCAGCAGCTTGGAAGGTAGCAATCAGCCCCAGCATTTT
. 16 TRBJ1-5 TRBV20-1 many CSASGPDSRGNQPQHF TGCAGTGCTAGTGGACCCGACTCACGGGGCAATCAGCCCCAGCATTTT
TRBD2 15 TRBJ2-1 TRBV7-8 many CASSMRGNSYNEQFF TGTGCCAGCTCCATGCGGGGGAACTCCTACAATGAGCAGTTCTTC
. 12 TRBJ2-2 TRBV5-1 many CASSPATGELFF TGCGCCAGCAGCCCCGCTACCGGGGAGCTGTTTTTT
. 20 TRBJ2-3 TRBV20-1 many CSARGYRVTTPGLSTDTQYF TGCAGTGCTAGGGGGTACAGGGTTACTACTCCGGGACTAAGCACAGATACGCAGTATTTT
TRBD1 15 TRBJ1-2 TRBV4-1 many CASSAQGRTNYGYTF TGCGCCAGCAGCGCACAGGGGCGTACTAACTATGGCTACACCTTC
. 15 TRBJ2-1 TRBV12-3/TRBV12-4 many CASSPGDRAYNEQFF TGTGCCAGCAGCCCTGGGGACCGGGCCTACAATGAGCAGTTCTTC
. 12 TRBJ2-1 TRBV18 many CASSSLYNEQFF TGTGCCAGCTCAAGCCTCTACAATGAGCAGTTCTTC
. 17 TRBJ2-3 TRBV5-1 many CASSFQGVGTRADTQYF TGCGCCAGCAGCTTCCAGGGTGTGGGGACAAGGGCAGATACGCAGTATTTT
. 13 TRBJ1-2 TRBV12-3/TRBV12-4 many CASSLAQGYGYTF TGTGCCAGCAGTTTAGCGCAGGGGTATGGCTACACCTTC
TRBD1 13 TRBJ1-6 TRBV5-5 many CASSPDRVSPLHF TGTGCCAGCAGCCCCGACAGGGTTTCACCCCTCCACTTT
. 14 TRBJ2-7 TRBV7-3 many CASSLIAKAGEQYF TGTGCCAGCAGCTTAATAGCCAAGGCGGGGGAGCAGTACTTC
TRBD1 15 TRBJ2-5 TRBV7-3 few CASSRTGGAGETQYF TGTGCCAGCAGCAGAACAGGGGGCGCAGGAGAGACCCAGTACTTC
TRBD2 14 TRBJ2-7 TRBV5-1 many CASSQGLAGDEQYF TGCGCCAGCAGCCAGGGACTAGCGGGAGACGAGCAGTACTTC
TRBD1 16 TRBJ1-5 TRBV7-8 many CASSGPGQGRNQPQHF TGTGCCAGCAGCGGGCCGGGACAGGGTCGCAATCAGCCCCAGCATTTT
. 14 TRBJ2-1 TRBV7-9 many CASSTGLSYNEQFF TGTGCCAGCAGTACAGGTTTATCCTACAATGAGCAGTTCTTC
. 14 TRBJ1-2 TRBV29-1 many CSVGPGQGMHGYTF .
. 15 TRBJ1-1 TRBV6-6 many CASLGALGMNTEAFF TGTGCCAGCCTAGGGGCTTTGGGAATGAACACTGAAGCTTTCTTT
. 15 TRBJ2-5 TRBV5-1 many CASSLSSNFQETQYF TGCGCCAGCAGCTTGAGCAGTAACTTCCAAGAGACCCAGTACTTC
TRBD1 14 TRBJ1-6 TRBV12-3/TRBV12-4 many CASTLQGTGSPLHF TGTGCCAGCACCCTACAGGGGACTGGTTCACCCCTCCACTTT
. 18 TRBJ1-3 TRBV7-9 many CASSLEGKLLISGNTIYF TGTGCCAGCAGCTTAGAGGGGAAACTCCTGATCTCTGGAAACACCATATATTTT
. 15 TRBJ2-7 TRBV18 . CASSPEAGTKVEQYF TGTGCCAGCTCACCAGAGGCAGGGACGAAGGTCGAGCAGTACTTC
TRBD2 13 TRBJ2-7 TRBV20-1 many CSGAGGLGYEQYF TGCAGTGGCGCGGGAGGGTTGGGCTACGAGCAGTACTTC
. 13 TRBJ2-5 TRBV18 many CASSPSTQETQYF TGTGCCAGCTCACCATCAACCCAAGAGACCCAGTACTTC